This entry features one TCR beta chain sequence. This entry is derived from a study of blood T cell repertoires in COVID-19. As for the study in general: The samples span acute and convalescent COVID-19 from the United States, Italy and Spain. PBMCs, B-cell-depleted T cells, or T cells provided the cDNA or gDNA that made up the material.

Germline V CDR1 and CDR2: MNHEY, SVGAGI. The CDR3 spans 13 residues. V was pared by 4 bases and J by 3 bases, with 7 bases between. Original methodology: By means of reference gene primer amplification, nucleated cell counts were estimated. TCRdb keeps only in-frame clones here, not all; method: immunoSEQ multiplex PCR. V and J calls and clone size follow that table, whereas D and trimming were derived from the DNA. This sample has tens of thousands of clones, with around 86% found just once. Sequencing was carried out using peripheral blood. This sequence originates from a human donor with acute or convalescent COVID-19. The donor label of this sample is uncertain. The V gene is TRBV6-5, the J gene TRBJ1-5; D is possibly TRBD1 (5 bases). The CDR3 here is CASSSGYNQPQHF. The DNA for the CDR3 is TGTGCCAGCAGTTCAGGGTACAATCAGCCCCAGCATTTT.